The following is a TCR beta chain sequence with its context. Original data processing: Reference gene primer amplification yielded estimated nucleated cell counts. Only in-frame clones appear in the TCRdb table, and some are missing; sequencing was by immunoSEQ multiplex PCR. V and J calls and clone size are those listed in that table; D and trimming were worked out from the DNA. The sample shows around 37,000 clones, roughly 74% of them seen only once. The data belong to a study of blood T cell repertoires in COVID-19. The wider study: Collection of acute and convalescent COVID-19 samples took place in the United States, Italy and Spain. In each case, the material was cDNA or gDNA derived from T cells, B-cell-depleted T cells, or PBMCs.

CDR1 is LGHNA and CDR2 is YNFKEQ in the germline V gene. Between the trimmed V and J ends, which lost 0 bases and 7 bases, there was a span of 5 bases. This CDR3 is 12 amino acids long. The Seattle patients, enrolled during active infection, were followed longitudinally. Sequenced material: peripheral blood. The chain employs TRBV4-2 and TRBJ2-3; D ambiguous. This TCR derives from a man between 65 and 85 years old with COVID-19, enrolled during active disease. CDR3 nucleotide sequence: TGTGCCAGCAGCCAAGATCGTCATACGCAGTATTTT. It codes for CASSQDRHTQYF.